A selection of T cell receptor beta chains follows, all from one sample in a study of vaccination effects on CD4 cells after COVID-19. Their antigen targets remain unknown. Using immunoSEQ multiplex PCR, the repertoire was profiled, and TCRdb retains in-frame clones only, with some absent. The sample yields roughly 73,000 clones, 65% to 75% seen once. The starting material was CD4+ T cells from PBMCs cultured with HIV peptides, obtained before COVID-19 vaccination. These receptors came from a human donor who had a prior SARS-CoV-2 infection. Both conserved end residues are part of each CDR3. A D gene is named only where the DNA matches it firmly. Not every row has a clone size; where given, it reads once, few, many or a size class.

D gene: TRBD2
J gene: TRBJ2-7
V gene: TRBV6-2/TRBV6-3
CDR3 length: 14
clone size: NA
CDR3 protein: CASSYGTSGYEQYF
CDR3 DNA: TGTGCCAGCAGTTACGGGACTAGCGGTTACGAGCAGTACTTC

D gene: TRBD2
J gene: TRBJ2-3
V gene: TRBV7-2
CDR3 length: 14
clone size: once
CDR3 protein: CASSLGLAPDTQYF
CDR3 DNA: TGTGCCAGCAGCCTCGGACTAGCCCCAGATACGCAGTATTTT

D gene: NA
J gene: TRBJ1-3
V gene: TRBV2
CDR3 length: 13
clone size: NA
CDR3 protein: CASSPASGNTIYF
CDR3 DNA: TGTGCCAGCAGTCCGGCCTCCGGAAACACCATATATTTT

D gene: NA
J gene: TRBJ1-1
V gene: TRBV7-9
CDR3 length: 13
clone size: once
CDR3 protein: CASSRTGYAEAFF
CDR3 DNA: TGTGCCAGCAGCAGAACAGGGTACGCTGAAGCTTTCTTT

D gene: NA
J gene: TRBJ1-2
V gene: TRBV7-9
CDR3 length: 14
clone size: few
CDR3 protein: CASSLAASDYGYTF
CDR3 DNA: TGTGCCAGCAGCTTAGCGGCCAGCGACTATGGCTACACCTTC

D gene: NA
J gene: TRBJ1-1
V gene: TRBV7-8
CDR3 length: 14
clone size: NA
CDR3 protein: CASSLVGQGLEAFF
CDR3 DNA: TGTGCCAGCAGCTTAGTTGGCCAGGGACTTGAAGCTTTCTTT

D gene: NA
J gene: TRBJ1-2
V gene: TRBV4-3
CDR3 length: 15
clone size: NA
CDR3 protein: CASSQEISLNYGYTF
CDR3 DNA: TGCGCCAGCAGCCAAGAGATTTCGCTTAACTATGGCTACACCTTC

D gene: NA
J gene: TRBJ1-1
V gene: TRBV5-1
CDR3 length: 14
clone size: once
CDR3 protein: CASSMQGSFTEAFF
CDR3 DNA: TGCGCCAGCAGTATGCAGGGGTCATTCACTGAAGCTTTCTTT

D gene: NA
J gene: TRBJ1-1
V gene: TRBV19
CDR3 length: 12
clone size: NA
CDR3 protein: CASSIRGTEAFF
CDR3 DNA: TGTGCCAGTAGTATAAGAGGCACTGAAGCTTTCTTT

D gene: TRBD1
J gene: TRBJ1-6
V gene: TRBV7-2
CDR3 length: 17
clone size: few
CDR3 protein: CASSLAQSGGGHSPLHF
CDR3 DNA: TGTGCCAGCAGCTTAGCTCAATCAGGGGGCGGTCATTCACCCCTCCACTTT

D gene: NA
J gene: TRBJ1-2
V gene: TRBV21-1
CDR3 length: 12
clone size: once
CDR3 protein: CASNDRDCGYTF
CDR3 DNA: TGTGCCAGCAACGACAGGGATTGTGGCTACACCTTC

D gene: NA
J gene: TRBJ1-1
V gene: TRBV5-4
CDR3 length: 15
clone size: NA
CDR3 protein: CASSPGGVRNTEAFF
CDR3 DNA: TGTGCCAGCAGCCCGGGAGGGGTTCGGAACACTGAAGCTTTCTTT

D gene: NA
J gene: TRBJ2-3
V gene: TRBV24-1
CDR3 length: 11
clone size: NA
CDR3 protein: CATRNTDTQYF
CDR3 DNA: TGTGCCACCAGAAACACAGATACGCAGTATTTT

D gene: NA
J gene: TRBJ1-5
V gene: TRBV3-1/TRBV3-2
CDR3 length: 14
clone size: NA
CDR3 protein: CASSPDGGVQPQHF
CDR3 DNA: TGTGCCAGCAGCCCAGACGGGGGGGTTCAGCCCCAGCATTTT

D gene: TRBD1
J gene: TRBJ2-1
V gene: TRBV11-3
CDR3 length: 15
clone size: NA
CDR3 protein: CASSLVGQVNNEQFF
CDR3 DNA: TGTGCCAGCAGCTTAGTGGGACAGGTAAACAATGAGCAGTTCTTC